This entry lists 22 T cell receptor beta chains sequenced from one sample in a study of CD4+ T cells in melanoma. TCRdb's copy holds only in-frame clones and misses some; the assay was immunoSEQ multiplex PCR. Altogether about 140,000 clones are present, 85% to 95% being singletons, with the ten largest covering about 1.5%. These receptors were obtained from a human donor with melanoma.

The chain links TRBV30 to TRBJ2-2; D gene unclear. Trimming took 5 bases from V and 1 from J, leaving 14 bases between them. The CDR3 spans 15 residues. In germline, CDR1 is GTSNPN, CDR2 SVGIG (reference sequence). Here the CDR3 DNA reads TGTGCCTGGCTCGTTGGATCTATGAACACCGGGGAGCTGTTTTTT. Translating it yields CAWLVGSMNTGELFF.

The V and J genes are TRBV5-3 and TRBJ1-4; 9 nucleotides agree with TRBD1. TRBV5-3 is an ORF, with its function uncertain. This CDR3 is 18 amino acids long. V lost 2 bases and J lost 1; bases outside the gene matches: 9. As DNA, the CDR3 is TGTGCCAGAAGCTTTCACGGGACAGGGCTAGGAACTAATGAAAAACTGTTTTTT. This encodes CARSFHGTGLGTNEKLFF.

This sequence joins TRBV19 and TRBJ2-2; D is possibly TRBD2 (5 bases). CDR3 length: 8 amino acids. CDR1 and CDR2 (germline): LNHDA, SQIVND (reference sequence). Between the trimmed V and J ends, which lost 9 bases and 13 bases, there was a span of 6 bases. CDR3 coding DNA: TGTGCCAGACGGGGGCTGTTTTTT. As protein: CARRGLFF.

This clone was detected a few times. CDR3: CASSYMGGSGELFF. Written as DNA, the CDR3 is TGTGCCAGCAGCTACATGGGGGGAAGTGGGGAGCTGTTTTTT. This chain uses TRBV7-9 with TRBJ2-2; perhaps TRBD2 as D (6 bases). V was shortened by 4 bases and J by 8 bases, with 14 bases between the two germline ends. Germline CDR1 and CDR2: SEHNR and FQNEAQ (reference sequence). This CDR3 contains 14 residues.

The chain uses TRBV30 and TRBJ1-1; 8 bases agree with TRBD1. J lost 3 bases, V lost 3 bases, and 12 bases had no gene match. The CDR3 extends over 16 amino acids. Looked up from germline, CDR1 is GTSNPN and CDR2 is SVGIG (reference sequence). CDR3 loop: CAWSRSRTGKDTEAFF. The CDR3 bases are TGTGCCTGGAGCCGCAGCCGGACAGGGAAGGACACTGAAGCTTTCTTT. Together with reference TRBV30 and TRBJ1-1, the CDR3 gives the full variable domain: SQTIHQWPATLVQPVGSPLSLECTVEGTSNPNLYWYRQAAGRGLQLLFYSVGIGQISSEVPQNLSASRPQDRQFILSSKKLLLSDSGFYLCAWSRSRTGKDTEAFFGQGTRLTVV.

This clone appeared many times. The chain links TRBV30 to TRBJ1-2; no clear D. CDR3 length: 11 amino acids. Trimming removed 3 bases at V and 4 bases at J, with 6 bases between. Germline CDR1 reads GTSNPN; CDR2 reads SVGIG (reference sequence). In DNA form, the CDR3 reads TGTGCCTGGAGCCGAGGCTATGGCTACACCTTC. Its protein is CAWSRGYGYTF. Full variable domain (rest looked up from reference TRBV30 and TRBJ1-2): SQTIHQWPATLVQPVGSPLSLECTVEGTSNPNLYWYRQAAGRGLQLLFYSVGIGQISSEVPQNLSASRPQDRQFILSSKKLLLSDSGFYLCAWSRGYGYTFGSGTRLTVV.

The CDR3 is CASSLDPLTIYEQYF. CDR3 sequence (DNA): TGTGCCAGCAGCTTGGACCCACTCACAATCTACGAGCAGTACTTC. The V call is TRBV5-5, the J call TRBJ2-7; the D is unclear. Trimming removed 0 bases at V and 3 bases at J, with 13 bases between. The CDR3 has 15 amino acids. Germline loops: CDR1 SGHKS, CDR2 YYEKEE (reference sequence). Complete variable domain (other parts from reference TRBV5-5 and TRBJ2-7): DAGVTQSPTHLIKTRGQQVTLRCSPISGHKSVSWYQQVLGQGPQFIFQYYEKEERGRGNFPDRFSARQFPNYSSELNVNALLLGDSALYLCASSLDPLTIYEQYFGPGTRLTVT.

The CDR3 sequence is CASSPQQGAVGELFF. The CDR3 region has the DNA TGTGCCAGCAGCCCCCAACAGGGGGCGGTCGGGGAGCTGTTTTTT. The J gene is TRBJ2-2, the V gene TRBV7-3; 9 bases fit TRBD1. The CDR3 has 15 amino acids. Trimming removed 5 bases from V and 7 bases from J; junction bases left unmatched: 8. Germline V CDR1 and CDR2: SGHTA, FQGTGA.

The chain carries TRBV11-3 and TRBJ2-1, with D maybe TRBD1 (5 bases). Between the trimmed V and J ends, which lost 5 bases and 5 bases, there was a span of 16 bases. Germline V CDR1 and CDR2: SGHNT, YENEEA. The CDR3 is made up of 15 amino acids. The chain's CDR3 is CASSLRSDSDNEQFF. For the CDR3, the DNA is TGTGCCAGCAGCCTGCGGAGCGACAGCGACAATGAGCAGTTCTTC.

The chain joins TRBV7-6 to TRBJ2-2, with D perhaps matching TRBD2 (5 bases). CDR3 length: 15 residues. From germline, CDR1 is SGHVS and CDR2 FNYEAQ. The V end lost 7 bases, the J end lost 5 bases, and 17 bases lay between the germline ends. The DNA for the CDR3 is TGTGCCAGCACCCCGGGCACCCGAGGGACCGGGGAGCTGTTTTTT. Its translation is CASTPGTRGTGELFF.

V usage is TRBV5-1 and J usage is TRBJ2-1; 8 bases fit TRBD2. The V gene end was trimmed by 4 bases and the J gene end by 7 bases; junction bases not matched to a gene: 13. Germline V CDR1 and CDR2: SGHRS, YFSETQ. This CDR3 has 16 residues. The CDR3 reads CASSLPSGGGNNEQFF. In nucleotides, the CDR3 is TGCGCCAGCAGCCTCCCATCGGGGGGGGGAAATAATGAGCAGTTCTTC.

The V gene is TRBV20-1, the J gene TRBJ1-2; D is perhaps TRBD1 (5 bases). The CDR3 has 11 residues. Germline CDR1 reads DFQATT; CDR2 reads SNEGSKA (reference sequence). V dropped 6 bases and J dropped 4 bases, with 9 bases sitting between them. CDR3 DNA: TGCAGTGCACTGGACATCTATGGCTACACCTTC. Encoded protein: CSALDIYGYTF.

The genes are TRBV7-2 and TRBJ2-7, with 10 bases lining up with TRBD2. This CDR3 is 16 amino acids long. Unmatched junction bases numbered 6, after V lost 2 bases and J lost 2 bases. CDR1 is SGHTA, CDR2 FQGNSA, per germline. CDR3 nucleotides: TGTGCCAGCAGCTTACGTCCGGGACTAGCGACCTACGAGCAGTACTTC. Translating gives CASSLRPGLATYEQYF.

The chain employs TRBV4-1 and TRBJ1-3; D not resolved. The CDR3 runs to 16 residues. Trimming left V 2 bases short and J 0 bases short, with 11 bases between. Germline V gene data show CDR1 as MGHRA and CDR2 as YSYEKL. DNA for the CDR3: TGCGCCAGCAGCCAACAGAACCTTATCTCTGGAAACACCATATATTTT. This encodes CASSQQNLISGNTIYF.

The chain couples TRBV18 to TRBJ1-1; D is unclear. V was pared by 4 bases and J by 3 bases, with 6 bases between. The length of the CDR3 is 12 residues. Germline CDR1 and CDR2: KGHSH and LQKENI. The CDR3 spells CASSLSYTEAFF. The CDR3 region has the DNA TGTGCCAGCTCACTTTCGTACACTGAAGCTTTCTTT.

The rearrangement uses TRBV28 and TRBJ2-1; 10 bases are shared with TRBD1. J was trimmed by 4 bases and V by 3 bases; bases with no gene match: 18. The CDR3 is 20 amino acids. Germline lookup yields CDR1 MDHEN and CDR2 SYDVKM. For the CDR3, the DNA is TGTGCCAGCAGTTTGGGGACAGGGGCCAACCACAAACGAACATACAATGAGCAGTTCTTC. Translated: CASSLGTGANHKRTYNEQFF.

The rearrangement uses TRBV6-6 and TRBJ2-1, with D unresolved. The CDR3 loop spans 11 amino acids. Germline assignment: CDR1 MNHNY and CDR2 SVGAGI (reference sequence). Between the trimmed V and J ends, which lost 4 bases and 9 bases, there was a span of 7 bases. This CDR3 is CASSSVVEQFF. CDR3 DNA: TGTGCCAGCAGTTCCGTGGTTGAGCAGTTCTTC.

The chain employs TRBV7-8 and TRBJ2-3; no clear D gene. Deletions cut 5 bases from V and 0 bases from J, with 12 bases between. CDR3 length: 15 amino acids. Germline V gene sequence: CDR1 SGHVS, CDR2 FQNEAQ. CDR3 in amino acids: CASSLGLASTDTQYF. In DNA form, the CDR3 reads TGTGCCAGCAGCCTCGGCCTCGCTAGCACAGATACGCAGTATTTT.

The chain has TRBV9 and TRBJ1-2, with D perhaps matching TRBD1 (5 bases). The CDR3 runs 15 residues. Germline loops: CDR1 SGDLS, CDR2 YYNGEE. Trimming took off 1 base at V and 1 base at J, with 11 bases between the two ends. The CDR3 protein is CASSVWTNSNYGYTF. In nucleotides, the CDR3 is TGTGCCAGCAGCGTATGGACAAATAGTAACTATGGCTACACCTTC.

V and J are TRBV7-9 and TRBJ1-5; 10 bases fit TRBD1. CDR3 length equals 14 residues. The V gene end was trimmed by 5 bases and the J gene end by 7 bases; junction bases not matched to a gene: 5. Per germline, CDR1 SEHNR and CDR2 FQNEAQ (reference sequence). The CDR3 DNA reads as TGTGCCAGCAGCCGCGGGACAGGGGACCAGCCCCAGCATTTT. Translating gives CASSRGTGDQPQHF.

This chain uses TRBV9 with TRBJ1-2, with 10 bases matching TRBD1. V lost 0 bases, J lost 8 bases, and 10 bases stayed unmatched. Germline V lookup: CDR1 SGDLS, CDR2 YYNGEE. CDR3 length: 16 amino acids. The CDR3 here is CASSVGPSGQGGGYTF. As DNA, the CDR3 is TGTGCCAGCAGCGTAGGCCCCTCCGGACAGGGGGGAGGCTACACCTTC.

The gene calls are TRBV4-1 and TRBJ2-1; 9 nucleotides agree with TRBD2. The CDR3 totals 16 residues. Germline V gene data show CDR1 as MGHRA and CDR2 as YSYEKL. With 4 bases clipped from V and 4 bases from J, the junction kept 8 bases outside the gene matches. CDR3 in DNA: TGCGCCAGCAGCCTCGGTGCTAGCGGGGAGTACAATGAGCAGTTCTTC. The encoded protein is CASSLGASGEYNEQFF.